The sequence of this T cell receptor (beta chain) was determined in a study of T cells of healthy individuals. TCRdb used MiXCR to reprocess the 5' RACE reads, holding one entry per CDR3 protein. The sample shows some 85,000 distinct CDR3 sequences, approximately 4.8% of them seen only once. Germline lookup yields CDR1 MDHEN and CDR2 SYDVKM. The CDR3 length is 15 residues. The ends were cut back, 5 bases at V and 0 bases at J, with 11 bases in the middle. The source of this sequence is a female donor in good health. The genes are TRBV28 and TRBJ1-5, with unresolved D. This CDR3 is CASSPVVSSNQPQHF. The CDR3 DNA sequence: TGTGCCAGCAGTCCGGTGGTGTCTAGCAATCAGCCCCAGCATTTT.